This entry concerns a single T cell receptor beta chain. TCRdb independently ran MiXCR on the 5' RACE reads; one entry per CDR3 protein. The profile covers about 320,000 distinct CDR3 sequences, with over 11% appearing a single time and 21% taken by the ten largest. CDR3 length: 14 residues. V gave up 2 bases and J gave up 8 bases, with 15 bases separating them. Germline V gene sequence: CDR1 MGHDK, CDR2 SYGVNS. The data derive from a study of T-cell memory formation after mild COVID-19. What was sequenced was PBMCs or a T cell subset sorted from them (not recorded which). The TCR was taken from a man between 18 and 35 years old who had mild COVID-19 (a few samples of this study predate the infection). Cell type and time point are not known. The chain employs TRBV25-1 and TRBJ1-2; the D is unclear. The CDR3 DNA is TGTGCCAGCAGTGAAGACGCTCGTCCCCGCGGCTACACCTTC. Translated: CASSEDARPRGYTF.